This TCR beta chain derives from a study of Ad26.COV2.S vaccination and SARS-CoV-2 variants. In the study overall: Vaccine-arm donor from the placebo-controlled COV1001 Ad26.COV2.S trial. Once, or twice with 56 days between doses, Ad26.COV2.S was given intramuscularly.

The method was immunoSEQ multiplex PCR; TCRdb's version includes in-frame clones alone and lacks a portion of them. Here the sample spans about 680,000 clones, 89% being singletons. As to this clone: Its target is unknown.

The treatment here: 15 to 20 received Ad26.COV2.S at low or high dose, single or two shots; several received placebo; per-sample allocation not given. It was on day 63 after the first vaccine or placebo injection that samples were taken. What was given as vaccine was an Ad26 vector encoding Wuhan-strain SARS-CoV-2 spike. The CDR3 is 14 residues long. Trimming stripped 6 bases from V and 0 bases from J, with 14 bases between. Germline V gene lookup returns CDR1 SQVTM and CDR2 ANQGSEA. Notes on the study in general: It is possible that the TCR breadth and depth analyses underestimated the total T cell responses.

The specimen was peripheral blood, collected in a trial of Ad26.COV2.S vaccine versus placebo. The J gene is TRBJ1-1, the V gene TRBV29-1; a possible D gene is TRBD1 (5 bases). This sequence originates from a person between 18 and 60 years old who received the Ad26.COV2.S COVID-19 vaccine or a placebo. CDR3: CSVSPGRMNTEAFF. DNA of the CDR3: TGCAGCGTGAGTCCGGGACGGATGAACACTGAAGCTTTCTTT. Full variable domain (outside the CDR3, taken from reference TRBV29-1 and TRBJ1-1): SAVISQKPSRDICQRGTSLTIQCQVDSQVTMMFWYRQQPGQSLTLIATANQGSEATYESGFVIDKFPISRPNLTFSTLTVSNMSPEDSSIYLCSVSPGRMNTEAFFGQGTRLTVV.